This T cell receptor beta chain was identified during a study of cytomegalovirus exposure and HLA in healthy donors. This clone was counted between two and nine times. What it recognizes is unknown. It was with 60 Vbeta and 13 Jbeta primers that the PCR ran. Measured with immunoSEQ multiplex PCR; TCRdb has only the in-frame clones, and not every one. The repertoire includes around 94,000 clones, around 66% of them detected once, and around 4.2% sits in the top ten. Study-level points and caveats: The study dropped some indistinguishable V segments, TRBV6-2 and TRBV6-3 among them.

Germline trimming cut 5 bases from V and 0 bases from J; bases unmatched to any gene: 4. The germline gives CDR1 MNHNS, CDR2 SASEGT. The length of the CDR3 is 15 residues. The sequence was obtained from a man under 40 in good health and CMV-seronegative. The chain employs TRBV6-1 and TRBJ1-5; the match to TRBD1 covers 7 bases. Sequencing was performed on PBMCs. CDR3 nucleotide sequence: TGTGCCAGCAGTCCTACAGGGGATAGCAATCAGCCCCAGCATTTT. Its translation: CASSPTGDSNQPQHF.